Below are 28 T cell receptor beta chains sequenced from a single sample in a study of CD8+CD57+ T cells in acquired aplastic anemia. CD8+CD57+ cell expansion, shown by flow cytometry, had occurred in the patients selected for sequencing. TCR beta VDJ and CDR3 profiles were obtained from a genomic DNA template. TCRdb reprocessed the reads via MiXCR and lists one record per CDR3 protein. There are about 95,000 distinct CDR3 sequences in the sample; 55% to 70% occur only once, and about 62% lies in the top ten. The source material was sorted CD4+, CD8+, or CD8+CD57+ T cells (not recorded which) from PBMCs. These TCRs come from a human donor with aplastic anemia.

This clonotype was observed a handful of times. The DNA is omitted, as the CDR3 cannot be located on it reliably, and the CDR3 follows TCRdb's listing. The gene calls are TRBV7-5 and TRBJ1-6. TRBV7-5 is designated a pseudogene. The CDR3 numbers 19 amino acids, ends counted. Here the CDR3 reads CISVPAKQNDRVYNSPLHF.

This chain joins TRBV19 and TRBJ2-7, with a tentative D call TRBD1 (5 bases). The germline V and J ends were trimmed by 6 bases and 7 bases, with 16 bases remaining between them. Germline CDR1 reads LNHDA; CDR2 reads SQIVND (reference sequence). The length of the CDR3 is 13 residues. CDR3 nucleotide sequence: TGTGCCAGTAGCCCAGGTAGCAGGGCGGAGCAGTACTTC. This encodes CASSPGSRAEQYF. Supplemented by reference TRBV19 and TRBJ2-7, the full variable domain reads DGGITQSPKYLFRKEGQNVTLSCEQNLNHDAMYWYRQDPGQGLRLIYYSQIVNDFQKGDIAEGYSVSREKKESFPLTVTSAQKNPTAFYLCASSPGSRAEQYFGPGTRLTVT.

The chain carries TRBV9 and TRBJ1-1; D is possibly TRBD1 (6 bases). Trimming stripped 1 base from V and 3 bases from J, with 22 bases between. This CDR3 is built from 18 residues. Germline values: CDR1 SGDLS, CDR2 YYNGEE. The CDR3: CASSVRGGPRVGDTEAFF. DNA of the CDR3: TGTGCCAGCAGCGTAAGGGGGGGACCAAGGGTCGGGGACACTGAAGCTTTCTTT.

The CDR3 DNA sequence: TGCAGCGTTGAAAGGACAGGGGGCGATTACGAGCAGTACTTC. Protein sequence: CSVERTGGDYEQYF. The V gene is TRBV29-1, the J gene TRBJ2-7; 11 nucleotides agree with TRBD1. CDR1 and CDR2 (germline): SQVTM, ANQGSEA. The CDR3 contains 14 residues. The ends lost 2 bases at V and 4 bases at J; junction bases unmatched: 4.

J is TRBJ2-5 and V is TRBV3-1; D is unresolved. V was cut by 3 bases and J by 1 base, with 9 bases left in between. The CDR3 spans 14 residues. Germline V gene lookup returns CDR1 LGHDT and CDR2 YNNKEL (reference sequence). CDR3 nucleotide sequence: TGTGCCAGCAGCCACAGCGTATCCCAAGAGACCCAGTACTTC. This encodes CASSHSVSQETQYF.

CDR3 residues: CASSDTLDIYGYTF. CDR3 DNA sequence: TGTGCCAGCAGTGATACCCTGGACATCTATGGCTACACCTTC. The chain has TRBV25-1 and TRBJ1-2; the D gene is possibly TRBD1 (5 bases). Germline V gene data show CDR1 as MGHDK and CDR2 as SYGVNS. V was pared by 3 bases and J by 4 bases, with 12 bases between. The length of the CDR3 is 14 residues.

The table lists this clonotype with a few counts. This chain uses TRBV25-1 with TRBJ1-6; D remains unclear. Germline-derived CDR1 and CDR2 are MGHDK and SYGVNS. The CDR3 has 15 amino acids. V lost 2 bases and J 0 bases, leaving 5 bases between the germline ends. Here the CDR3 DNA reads TGTGCCAGCAGTGAAGAGAGCTCCTATAATTCACCCCTCCACTTT. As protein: CASSEESSYNSPLHF.

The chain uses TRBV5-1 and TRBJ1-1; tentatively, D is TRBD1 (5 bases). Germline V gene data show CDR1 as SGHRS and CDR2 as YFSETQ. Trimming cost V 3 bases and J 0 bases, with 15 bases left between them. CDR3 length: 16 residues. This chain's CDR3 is CASSWRGGSVNTEAFF. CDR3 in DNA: TGCGCCAGCAGCTGGAGGGGAGGGTCGGTGAACACTGAAGCTTTCTTT.

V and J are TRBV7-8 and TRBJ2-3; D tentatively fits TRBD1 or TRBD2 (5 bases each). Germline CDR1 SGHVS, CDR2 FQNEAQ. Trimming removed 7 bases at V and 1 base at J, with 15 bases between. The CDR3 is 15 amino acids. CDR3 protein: CASKTGTRGTDTQYF. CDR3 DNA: TGTGCCAGCAAGACCGGGACGCGGGGCACAGATACGCAGTATTTT.

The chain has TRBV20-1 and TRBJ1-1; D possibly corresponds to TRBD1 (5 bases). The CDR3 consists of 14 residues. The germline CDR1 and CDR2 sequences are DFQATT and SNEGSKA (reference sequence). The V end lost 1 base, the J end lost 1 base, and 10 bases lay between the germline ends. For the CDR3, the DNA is TGCAGTGCTAGAGTGGGACCCAAGAACACTGAAGCTTTCTTT. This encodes CSARVGPKNTEAFF.

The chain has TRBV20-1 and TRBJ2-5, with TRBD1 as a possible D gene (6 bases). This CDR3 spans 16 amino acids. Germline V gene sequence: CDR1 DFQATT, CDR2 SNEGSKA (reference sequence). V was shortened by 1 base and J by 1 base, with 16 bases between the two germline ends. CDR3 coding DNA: TGCAGTGCTAGAGTAGGTTGGACAGCGCCCCAAGAGACCCAGTACTTC. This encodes CSARVGWTAPQETQYF.

The CDR3 DNA reads TGTGCCATCAGTGAGGACGGTGAAAAACTGTTTTTT. Its protein product is CAISEDGEKLFF. This chain connects TRBV10-3 to TRBJ1-4; D not certain. The CDR3 has 12 residues. CDR1 ENHRY and CDR2 SYGVKD come from the germline V gene. V lost 2 bases and J 7 bases, leaving 5 bases between the germline ends.

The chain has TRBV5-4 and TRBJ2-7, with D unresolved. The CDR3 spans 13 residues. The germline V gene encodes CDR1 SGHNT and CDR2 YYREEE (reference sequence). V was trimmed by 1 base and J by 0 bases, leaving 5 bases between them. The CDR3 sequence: CASSLRGSYEQYF. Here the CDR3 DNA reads TGTGCCAGCAGCTTGCGCGGCTCCTACGAGCAGTACTTC.

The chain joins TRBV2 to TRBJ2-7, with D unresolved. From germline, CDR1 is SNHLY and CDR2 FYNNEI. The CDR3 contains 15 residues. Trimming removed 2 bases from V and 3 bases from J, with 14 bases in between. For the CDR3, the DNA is TGTGCCAGCAGTGAACACAGTCTTTCCCTCTACGAGCAGTACTTC. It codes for CASSEHSLSLYEQYF.

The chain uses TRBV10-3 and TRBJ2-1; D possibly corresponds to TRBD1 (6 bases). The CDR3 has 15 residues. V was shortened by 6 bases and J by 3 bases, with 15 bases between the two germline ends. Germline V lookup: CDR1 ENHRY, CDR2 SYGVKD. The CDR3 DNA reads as TGTGCCATCAGATCTCCGGGACAAGACTACAATGAGCAGTTCTTC. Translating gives CAIRSPGQDYNEQFF.

The CDR3 loop is CASSQRQGEQPQHF. The CDR3 coding sequence is TGTGCCAGCAGTCAGAGACAGGGAGAGCAGCCCCAGCATTTT. The rearrangement uses TRBV12-3 or TRBV12-4 and TRBJ1-5, with 7 bases lining up with TRBD1. This CDR3 has 14 amino acids. Germline trimming cut 5 bases from V and 7 bases from J; bases unmatched to any gene: 8.

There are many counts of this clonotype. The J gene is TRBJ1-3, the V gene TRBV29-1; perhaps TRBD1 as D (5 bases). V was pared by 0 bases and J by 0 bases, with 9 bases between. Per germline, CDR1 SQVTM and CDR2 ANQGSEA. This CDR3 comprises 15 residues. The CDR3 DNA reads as TGCAGCGTTGAAGATGGGGGGAGCTCTGGAAACACCATATATTTT. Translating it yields CSVEDGGSSGNTIYF.

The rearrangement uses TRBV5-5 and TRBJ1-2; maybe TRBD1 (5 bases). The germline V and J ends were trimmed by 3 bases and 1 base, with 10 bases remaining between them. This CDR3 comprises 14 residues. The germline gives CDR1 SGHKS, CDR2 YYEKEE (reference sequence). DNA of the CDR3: TGTGCCAGCAGCTGGGGCGACAGTAACTATGGCTACACCTTC. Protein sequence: CASSWGDSNYGYTF.

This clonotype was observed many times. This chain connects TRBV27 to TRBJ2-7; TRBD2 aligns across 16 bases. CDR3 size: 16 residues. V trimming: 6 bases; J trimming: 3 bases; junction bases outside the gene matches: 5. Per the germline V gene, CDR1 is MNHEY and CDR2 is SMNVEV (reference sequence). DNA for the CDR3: TGTGCCAGCAGCCCGGGACTAGCGGGAGGGCACTACGAGCAGTACTTC. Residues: CASSPGLAGGHYEQYF.

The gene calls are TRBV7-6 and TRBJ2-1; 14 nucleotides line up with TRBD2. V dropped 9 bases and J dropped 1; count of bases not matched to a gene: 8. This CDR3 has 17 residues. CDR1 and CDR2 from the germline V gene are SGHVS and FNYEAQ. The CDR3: CARPGLAGAVSYNEQFF. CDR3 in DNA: TGTGCCAGACCGGGACTAGCGGGGGCCGTATCCTACAATGAGCAGTTCTTC.

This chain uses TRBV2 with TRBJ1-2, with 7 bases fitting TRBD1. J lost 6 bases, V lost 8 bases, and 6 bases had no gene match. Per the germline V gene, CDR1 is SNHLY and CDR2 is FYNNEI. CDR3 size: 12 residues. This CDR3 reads CASLLGQNGYTF. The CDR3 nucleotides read TGTGCCAGCCTGCTGGGACAGAATGGCTACACCTTC.

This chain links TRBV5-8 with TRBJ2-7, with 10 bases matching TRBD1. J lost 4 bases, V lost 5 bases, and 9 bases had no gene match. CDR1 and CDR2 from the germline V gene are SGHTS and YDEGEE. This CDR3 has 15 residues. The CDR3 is CASSRQGAWGYEQYF. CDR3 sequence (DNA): TGTGCCAGCAGTCGACAGGGGGCTTGGGGATACGAGCAGTACTTC.

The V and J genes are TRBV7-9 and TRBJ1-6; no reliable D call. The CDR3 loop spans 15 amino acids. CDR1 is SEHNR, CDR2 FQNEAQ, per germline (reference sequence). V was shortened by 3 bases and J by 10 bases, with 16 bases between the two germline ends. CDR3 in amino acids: CASSFGERLGSPLHF. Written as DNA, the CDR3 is TGTGCCAGCAGCTTCGGGGAGAGGTTGGGATCACCCCTCCACTTT.

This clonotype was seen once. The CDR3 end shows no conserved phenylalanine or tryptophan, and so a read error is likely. The CDR3 is CAISADFENEQFL. The CDR3 bases are TGTGCCATCAGTGCGGATTTTGAGAATGAGCAGTTCCTC. V is TRBV10-3 and J is TRBJ2-1; no clear D gene. Germline V gene sequence: CDR1 ENHRY, CDR2 SYGVKD. CDR3 length equals 13 residues. V lost 4 bases to trimming and J lost 7 bases, with 11 bases between them.

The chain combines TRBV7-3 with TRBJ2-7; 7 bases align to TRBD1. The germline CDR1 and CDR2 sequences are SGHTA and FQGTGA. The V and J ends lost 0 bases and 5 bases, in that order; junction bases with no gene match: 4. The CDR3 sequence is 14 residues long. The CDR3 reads CASSLTQGVHEQYF. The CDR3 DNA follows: TGTGCCAGCAGCTTAACCCAGGGGGTCCACGAGCAGTACTTC.

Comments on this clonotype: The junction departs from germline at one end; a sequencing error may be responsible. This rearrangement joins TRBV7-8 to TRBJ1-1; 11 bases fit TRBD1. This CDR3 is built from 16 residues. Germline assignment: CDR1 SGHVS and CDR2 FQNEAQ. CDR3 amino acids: CASSLRDRGSNTEAFF. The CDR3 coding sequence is TGTGCCAGCAGCTTACGGGACAGGGGGTCGAACACTGAAGCCTTCTTT.

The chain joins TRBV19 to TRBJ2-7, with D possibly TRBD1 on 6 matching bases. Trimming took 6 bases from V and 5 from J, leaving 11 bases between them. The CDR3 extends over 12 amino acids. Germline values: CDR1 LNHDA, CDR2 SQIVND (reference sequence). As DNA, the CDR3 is TGTGCCAGTAGCCGACAGGTCAACGAGCAGTACTTC. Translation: CASSRQVNEQYF.

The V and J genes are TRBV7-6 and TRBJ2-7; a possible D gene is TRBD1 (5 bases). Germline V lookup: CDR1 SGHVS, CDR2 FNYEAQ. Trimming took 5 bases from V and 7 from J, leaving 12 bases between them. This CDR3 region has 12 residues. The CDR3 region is CASSTPAGEQYF. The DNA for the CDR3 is TGTGCCAGCAGCACCCCCGCAGGGGAGCAGTACTTC.